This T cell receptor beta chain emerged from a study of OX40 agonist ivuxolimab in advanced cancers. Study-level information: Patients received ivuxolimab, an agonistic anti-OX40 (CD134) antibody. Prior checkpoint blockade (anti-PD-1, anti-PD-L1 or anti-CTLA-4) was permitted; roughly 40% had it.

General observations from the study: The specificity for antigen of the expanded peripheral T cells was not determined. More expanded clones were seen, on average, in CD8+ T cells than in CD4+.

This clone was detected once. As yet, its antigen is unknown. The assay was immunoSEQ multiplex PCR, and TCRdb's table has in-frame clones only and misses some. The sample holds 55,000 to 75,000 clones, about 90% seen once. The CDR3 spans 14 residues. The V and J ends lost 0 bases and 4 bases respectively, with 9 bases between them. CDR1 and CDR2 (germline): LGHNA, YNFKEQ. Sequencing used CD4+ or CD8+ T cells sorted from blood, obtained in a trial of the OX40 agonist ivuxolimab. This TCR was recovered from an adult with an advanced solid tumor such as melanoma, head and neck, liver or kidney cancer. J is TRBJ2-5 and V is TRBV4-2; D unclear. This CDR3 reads CASSQEKGIETQYF. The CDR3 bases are TGTGCCAGCAGCCAAGAGAAAGGGATAGAGACCCAGTACTTC.